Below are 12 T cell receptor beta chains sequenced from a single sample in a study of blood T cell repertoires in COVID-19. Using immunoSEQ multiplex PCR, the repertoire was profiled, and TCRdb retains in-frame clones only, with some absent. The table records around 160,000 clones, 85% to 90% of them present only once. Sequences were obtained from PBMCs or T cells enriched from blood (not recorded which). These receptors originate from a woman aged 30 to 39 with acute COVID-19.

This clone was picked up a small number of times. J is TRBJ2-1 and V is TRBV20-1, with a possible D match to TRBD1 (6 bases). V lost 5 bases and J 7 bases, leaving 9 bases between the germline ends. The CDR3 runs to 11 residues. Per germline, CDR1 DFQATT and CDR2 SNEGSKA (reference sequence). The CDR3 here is CSAADRNEQFF. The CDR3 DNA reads TGCAGTGCTGCGGACAGAAATGAGCAGTTCTTC.

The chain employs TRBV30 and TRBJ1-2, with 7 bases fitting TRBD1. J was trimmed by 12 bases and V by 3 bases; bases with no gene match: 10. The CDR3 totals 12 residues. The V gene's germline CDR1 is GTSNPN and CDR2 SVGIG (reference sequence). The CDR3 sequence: CAWRANRQGHTF. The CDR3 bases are TGTGCCTGGAGGGCCAACCGACAGGGACACACCTTC.

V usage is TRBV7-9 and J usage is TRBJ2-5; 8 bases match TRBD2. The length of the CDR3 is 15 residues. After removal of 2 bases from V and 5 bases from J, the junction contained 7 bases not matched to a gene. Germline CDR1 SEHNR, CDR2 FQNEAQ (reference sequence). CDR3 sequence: CASSLTSGRGETQYF. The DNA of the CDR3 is TGTGCCAGCAGCTTAACAAGCGGGAGAGGCGAGACCCAGTACTTC.

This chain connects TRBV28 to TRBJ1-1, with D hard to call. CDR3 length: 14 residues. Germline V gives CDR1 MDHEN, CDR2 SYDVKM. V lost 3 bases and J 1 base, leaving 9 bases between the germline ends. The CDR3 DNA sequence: TGTGCCAGCAGTTTTGAGGGAACGAACACTGAAGCTTTCTTT. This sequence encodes CASSFEGTNTEAFF.

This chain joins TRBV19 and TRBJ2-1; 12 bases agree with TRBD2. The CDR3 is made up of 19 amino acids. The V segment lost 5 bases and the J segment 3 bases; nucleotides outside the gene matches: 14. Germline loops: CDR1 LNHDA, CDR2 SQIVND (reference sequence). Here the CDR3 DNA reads TGTGCCAGTAGTCACCTTGGAGGCACTAGCGGGAGGATCTACAATGAGCAGTTCTTC. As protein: CASSHLGGTSGRIYNEQFF.

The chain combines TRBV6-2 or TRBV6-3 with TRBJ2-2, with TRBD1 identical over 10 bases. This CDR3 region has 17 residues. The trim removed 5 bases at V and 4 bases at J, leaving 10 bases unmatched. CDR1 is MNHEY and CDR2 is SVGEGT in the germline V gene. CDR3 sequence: CASSRGQGVLSTGELFF. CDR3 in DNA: TGTGCCAGCAGTCGCGGACAGGGGGTTTTGAGCACCGGGGAGCTGTTTTTT.

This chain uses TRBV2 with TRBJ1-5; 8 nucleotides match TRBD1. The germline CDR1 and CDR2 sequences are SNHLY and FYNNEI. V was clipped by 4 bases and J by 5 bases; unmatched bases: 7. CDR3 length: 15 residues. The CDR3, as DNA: TGTGCCAGCAGTGGAGAGGCAGGGGGCTATCAGCCCCAGCATTTT. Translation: CASSGEAGGYQPQHF.

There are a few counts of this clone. The CDR3 region is CASRAAGNSGNTIYF. DNA of the CDR3: TGTGCCAGCAGAGCCGCAGGGAACTCTGGAAACACCATATATTTT. This rearrangement joins TRBV28 to TRBJ1-3; D possibly corresponds to TRBD1 (5 bases). The CDR3 covers 15 residues. The V end was cut by 6 bases, the J end by 0 bases, with 12 bases between. From germline, CDR1 is MDHEN and CDR2 SYDVKM. Combining the CDR3 with reference TRBV28 and TRBJ1-3 gives the whole variable domain DVKVTQSSRYLVKRTGEKVFLECVQDMDHENMFWYRQDPGLGLRLIYFSYDVKMKEKGDIPEGYSVSREKKERFSLILESASTNQTSMYLCASRAAGNSGNTIYFGEGSWLTVV.

The CDR3 nucleotides read TGTGCCAGCAGCCGCTACAATGAGCAGTTCTTC. Translating gives CASSRYNEQFF. The V gene is TRBV7-2, the J gene TRBJ2-1, with D hard to call. V was clipped by 5 bases and J by 3 bases, with 2 bases between them. The germline CDR1 and CDR2 sequences are SGHTA and FQGNSA. This CDR3 region has 11 residues.

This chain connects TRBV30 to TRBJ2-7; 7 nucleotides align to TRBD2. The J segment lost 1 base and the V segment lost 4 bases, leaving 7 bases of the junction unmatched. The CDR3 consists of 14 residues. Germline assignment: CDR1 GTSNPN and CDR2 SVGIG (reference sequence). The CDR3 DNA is TGTGCCTGGACCGGACTAGTCTTATCCTACGAGCAGTACTTC. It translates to CAWTGLVLSYEQYF.

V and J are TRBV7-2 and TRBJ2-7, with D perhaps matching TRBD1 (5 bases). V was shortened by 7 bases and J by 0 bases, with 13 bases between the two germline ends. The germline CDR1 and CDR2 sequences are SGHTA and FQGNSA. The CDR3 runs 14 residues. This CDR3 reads CASTQQDGSYEQYF. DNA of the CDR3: TGTGCCAGCACCCAACAGGATGGCTCCTACGAGCAGTACTTC.

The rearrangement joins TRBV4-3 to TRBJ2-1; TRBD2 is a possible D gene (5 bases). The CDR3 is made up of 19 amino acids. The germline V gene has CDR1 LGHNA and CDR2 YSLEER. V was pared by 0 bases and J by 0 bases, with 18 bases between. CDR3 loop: CASSQDTVLRLSSYNEQFF. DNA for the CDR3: TGCGCCAGCAGCCAAGATACAGTTTTGCGACTAAGCTCCTACAATGAGCAGTTCTTC.